This T cell receptor beta chain was identified in a study of shared clonotypes between healthy human individuals. Study results and caveats: Generation of non-shared clonotypes was less probable than generation of clonotypes shared by all four donors. Rarefaction revealed incomplete sorted-subset sequencing despite large depth. Among a few donors, about 5% of naive CD4 clonotypes were found in common.

The method was immunoSEQ multiplex PCR; TCRdb's version includes in-frame clones alone and lacks a portion of them. The sample contains more than 850,000 clones, around 78% of which appear only once. This clone was seen a single time. Its antigen is unidentified. The CDR3 is made up of 14 amino acids. Trimming shortened V by 4 bases and J by 6 bases, and 12 bases separated the two germline ends. Germline CDR1 and CDR2: LGHNA and YSLEER. The TCR was taken from a man aged 18 to 35 in good health. Some clones in this sample may be carry-over from other donors' samples. The sequenced material came from memory CD4+ T cells from PBMCs. The subset: CD45RA-negative fraction. The chain recombines TRBV4-3 with TRBJ2-2; D call uncertain. CDR3 region: CASSRLGGAGELFF. CDR3 coding DNA: TGCGCCAGCAGCCGCTTGGGTGGCGCCGGGGAGCTGTTTTTT.